This T cell receptor beta chain was sequenced for a study of T cell responses to AZD1222 COVID-19 vaccine. TCRdb's copy holds only in-frame clones and misses some; the assay was immunoSEQ multiplex PCR. The repertoire has roughly 110,000 clones, 88% of them found once; the top ten carry almost 6.5%. To note about this clone: Its antigen remains unidentified.

Study-level points and caveats: The reported proportion of spike-specific TCRs targeting unmutated variant regions was nearly half. Just five to seven people given AZD1222 tested seropositive at baseline. Donors, mostly white British, included more females; clonal diversity was possibly underestimated.

This clonotype was sampled from an adult who received the AZD1222 COVID-19 vaccine. Sequencing was performed on peripheral blood, taken 28 days after the second AZD1222 dose.

The CDR3 loop is CASSPRESGTEAFF. The CDR3 coding sequence is TGTGCCAGCTCACCACGGGAGTCTGGTACTGAAGCTTTCTTT. This chain uses TRBV18 with TRBJ1-1; the D is unclear. CDR3 length: 14 amino acids. Germline loops: CDR1 KGHSH, CDR2 LQKENI. V lost 1 base and J lost 5, with 11 bases in between.